These T cell receptor beta chains were read from a single sample in a study of T-cell reconstitution after alpha-beta-depleted transplantation in children. In TCRdb, the PCR reads were re-called with MiXCR into one record per CDR3 protein. Seen here are about 240,000 distinct CDR3 sequences, more than 10% observed once, and the top ten hold approximately 2.9%. Sequenced material: PBMCs from the stem cell graft donor, taken from the stem cell graft. These receptors all stem from a human donor who donated a stem cell graft to a child with acute lymphoblastic leukemia. The CDR3 runs from the conserved cysteine through the conserved F or W. D genes are given only for firm matches. Only some rows state a clone size, as once, few, many or a class for expanded clones.

>TRBJ1-1|.|many|TRBV20-1
TGCAGTGCTCCAGGACAGACTGAAGCTTTCTTT
CSAPGQTEAFF
>TRBJ1-5|.|many|TRBV6-5
TGTGCCAGCAGAGGACAGTTTAGCAATCAGCCCCAGCATTTT
CASRGQFSNQPQHF
>TRBJ2-7|.|.|TRBV6-2/TRBV6-3
TGTGCCAGCAGTTACTCGGCAGAACTTACCTACGAGCAGTACTTC
CASSYSAELTYEQYF
>TRBJ2-3|.|.|TRBV20-1
TGCAGTGCCACTAGCTTCGGGCCAGATACGCAGTATTTT
CSATSFGPDTQYF
>TRBJ2-3|TRBD1|.|TRBV4-2
TGTGCCAGCAGCCCTGGACAGGGAGGAGATACGCAGTATTTT
CASSPGQGGDTQYF
>TRBJ2-2|.|many|TRBV12-3/TRBV12-4
TGTGCCAGCAGTTTAGCGCGGGGGACAGCGAACACCGGGGAGCTGTTTTTT
CASSLARGTANTGELFF
>TRBJ1-3|.|few|TRBV11-2
TGTGCCAGCAGCTATGGACAATCCATATATTTT
CASSYGQSIYF
>TRBJ1-2|TRBD1|many|TRBV12-3/TRBV12-4
TGTGCCAGTAGTAAGGGACAGGGCGCTAACTATGGCTACACCTTC
CASSKGQGANYGYTF
>TRBJ1-1|.|many|TRBV4-3
TGCGCCAGCAGCCAAGCAGCCGTGGGCAGCCTCTCTGAAGCTTTCTTT
CASSQAAVGSLSEAFF
>TRBJ1-2|.|many|TRBV5-5
TGTGCCAGCAGCCCGGCGGGGTTCTATGGCTACACCTTC
CASSPAGFYGYTF
>TRBJ1-4|.|many|TRBV27
TGTGCCAGCAGTTTATGGGGGCCGCGGAATGAAAAACTGTTTTTT
CASSLWGPRNEKLFF
>TRBJ1-2|TRBD1|.|TRBV7-9
TGTGCCAGCAGCGGGACAGTCTATGGCTACACCTTC
CASSGTVYGYTF
>TRBJ2-3|.|.|TRBV12-3/TRBV12-4
TGTGCCAGCAGGCAGAGCACAGATACGCAGTATTTT
CASRQSTDTQYF
>TRBJ2-5|.|many|TRBV20-1
TGCAGTGCTACGCGGGGTGGAAATCAAGAGACCCAGTACTTC
CSATRGGNQETQYF
>TRBJ2-7|.|many|TRBV20-1
TGCAGTGTACCTCCCCGGCCTTCCTACGAGCAGTACTTC
CSVPPRPSYEQYF
>TRBJ2-2|.|many|TRBV5-1
TGCGCCAGCAGCTTGGATCTGGACTCGTACACCGGGGAGCTGTTTTTT
CASSLDLDSYTGELFF
>TRBJ2-5|.|many|TRBV5-6
TGTGCCAGCAGCGACCGTCAGACCCAGTACTTC
CASSDRQTQYF
>TRBJ2-5|TRBD1|many|TRBV20-1
TGCAGTCAACAGGGGGCTAGCTGGGAGACCCAGTACTTC
CSQQGASWETQYF
>TRBJ2-1|TRBD2|many|TRBV11-2
TGTGCCAGCAGCTTAGGATTGACTAGCGGCCCTTACAATGAGCAGTTCTTC
CASSLGLTSGPYNEQFF
>TRBJ2-1|.|.|TRBV24-1
TGTGCCACCAGTCCCAGGGGCTTCTCCTACAATGAGCAGTTCTTC
CATSPRGFSYNEQFF
>TRBJ1-2|.|many|TRBV20-1
TGCAGTGCTAGAGATAATGGAGACTCCTATGGCTACACCTTC
CSARDNGDSYGYTF
>TRBJ2-2|.|many|TRBV5-1
TGCGCCAGCAGCTTGGTTACCGCCCGTGCCCAGCTGTTTTTT
CASSLVTARAQLFF
>TRBJ2-2|TRBD2|.|TRBV4-1
TGCGCCAGCAGCCACCCCGGGACTAGCGCCGGGGAGCTGTTTTTT
CASSHPGTSAGELFF
>TRBJ2-3|TRBD1|many|TRBV7-9
TGTGCCAGCAGCCCCCGAAGGACAGGGAGTTCAGATACGCAGTATTTT
CASSPRRTGSSDTQYF
>TRBJ1-1|.|.|TRBV29-1
TGCAGTTATCTCCTAGGGCGGAACACTGAAGCTTTCTTT
CSYLLGRNTEAFF
>TRBJ2-5|TRBD1|many|TRBV20-1
TGCAGTGCGACCTCGGACAGGGTAGAGACCCAGTACTTC
CSATSDRVETQYF
>TRBJ2-5|TRBD1|many|TRBV12-3/TRBV12-4
TGTGCCAGCAGAACAGGGGGCACCGAGACCCAGTACTTC
CASRTGGTETQYF
>TRBJ2-5|.|.|TRBV12-3/TRBV12-4
TGTGCCAGCAGTTTCCTGTCAGGCGGGGTGACCCAGTACTTC
CASSFLSGGVTQYF
>TRBJ2-7|.|.|TRBV20-1
TGCAGTGCCCGTAGCCCCGACCAGGGCTACGAGCAGTACTTC
CSARSPDQGYEQYF
>TRBJ1-1|.|many|TRBV7-9
TGTGCCAGCAGCTCCGATCGGTTAGCTTTCTTT
CASSSDRLAFF
>TRBJ2-7|.|many|TRBV29-1
TGCAGCGTGACAGAGCTATACGAGCAGTACTTC
CSVTELYEQYF
>TRBJ2-3|.|many|TRBV12-3/TRBV12-4
TGTGCCAGCAGTCCCCGGGTTGCGAATTCTAGCACAGATACGCAGTATTTT
CASSPRVANSSTDTQYF
>TRBJ2-5|.|many|TRBV3-1
TGTGCCAGCAGCCAAGACCCCGGACCGGGCGGGGAGACCCAGTACTTC
CASSQDPGPGGETQYF
>TRBJ2-1|.|.|TRBV18
TGTGCCAGCTCAAGAGGTAGCCACAATGAGCAGTTCTTC
CASSRGSHNEQFF
>TRBJ1-5|TRBD1|many|TRBV6-2/TRBV6-3
TGTGCCAGCAGTCTTTGGACAGGGCTAAGGAGCAATCAGCCCCAGCATTTT
CASSLWTGLRSNQPQHF
>TRBJ2-5|.|few|TRBV30
TGTGCCTGGACCCGGGGGACAGCCCAAGAGACCCAGTACTTC
CAWTRGTAQETQYF
>TRBJ2-5|TRBD2|many|TRBV20-1
TGCAGTGCATCCGGGACTAGCATTTTGAAGACCCAGTACTTC
CSASGTSILKTQYF
>TRBJ2-7|.|many|TRBV7-8
TGTGCCAGCAGCTTAGCGAACGACGAGCAGTACTTC
CASSLANDEQYF
>TRBJ2-2|.|many|TRBV18
TGTGCCAGCTCACCCGGACGCCCCGGGGAGCTGTTTTTT
CASSPGRPGELFF
>TRBJ2-3|.|.|TRBV27
TGTGCCAGCAGTGAAGTGGTACAGAGTAACACAGATACGCAGTATTTT
CASSEVVQSNTDTQYF
>TRBJ2-3|TRBD2|many|TRBV7-3
TGTGCCAGCAGCTTATTACCCAGCGGGACCTCGTCTAGCACAGATACGCAGTATTTT
CASSLLPSGTSSSTDTQYF
>TRBJ2-2|.|many|TRBV30
TGTGCCTGGGACCAAACAGGGCTAGGGGAGCTGTTTTTT
CAWDQTGLGELFF
>TRBJ2-7|.|many|TRBV5-5
TGTGCCAGCAGCTTGGGAAGGGGTCGATACGAGCAGTACTTC
CASSLGRGRYEQYF
>TRBJ2-7|TRBD2|many|TRBV5-1
TGCGCCAGCAGCCTCCTAGCGGGGGGCATCAACGAGCAGTACTTC
CASSLLAGGINEQYF
>TRBJ2-7|TRBD2|few|TRBV20-1
TGCAGTGCTAGAGATACAGTACTAGCGGGTGACGAGCAGTACTTC
CSARDTVLAGDEQYF
>TRBJ2-5|.|many|TRBV6-2/TRBV6-3
TGTGCCAGCAGTTACGGGCTCGACCGATACCAAGAGACCCAGTACTTC
CASSYGLDRYQETQYF
>TRBJ1-1|.|many|TRBV27
TGTGCCAGCAGTCTCGGACGCAACACTGAAGCTTTCTTT
CASSLGRNTEAFF
>TRBJ1-1|.|many|TRBV19
TGTGCCAGCCGGCTTCCAGGGAACACTGAAGCTTTCTTT
CASRLPGNTEAFF
>TRBJ2-3|TRBD1|.|TRBV6-5
TGTGCCAGCAGTTACTCGACTTGGACAGGGATGGGAGATACGCAGTATTTT
CASSYSTWTGMGDTQYF
>TRBJ2-1|TRBD2|few|TRBV20-1
TGCAGTGCGGTGATCACTAGCGGGAGTTCGGAGCAGTTCTTC
CSAVITSGSSEQFF
>TRBJ2-1|.|.|TRBV11-2
TGTGCCAGCAGCTCACATAGGGGGTCCTACAATGAGCAGTTCTTC
CASSSHRGSYNEQFF
>TRBJ2-3|TRBD1|many|TRBV10-3
TGTGCCATCGCGACAGGGTGGAGCACAGATACGCAGTATTTT
CAIATGWSTDTQYF
>TRBJ2-3|.|many|TRBV15
TGTGCCACCAGCGATCTAGAGGCCACAGATACGCAGTATTTT
CATSDLEATDTQYF
>TRBJ2-1|TRBD1|many|TRBV20-1
TGCAGTGCTAGCGGGACAGCTGACAATGAGCAGTTCTTC
CSASGTADNEQFF
>TRBJ1-2|.|many|TRBV5-1
TGCGCCAGCAGCTTGGAATTGGCTATGGGCTACACCTTC
CASSLELAMGYTF
>TRBJ2-7|.|many|TRBV28
TGTGCCAGCAGGGCACGGACAGCGGCATCCTACGAGCAGTACTTC
CASRARTAASYEQYF
>TRBJ2-2|.|few|TRBV5-5
TGTGCCAGCAGCTTGGCCCTGGGGACCGGGGAGCTGTTTTTT
CASSLALGTGELFF